The present entry profiles one TCR beta chain with its context. This clonotype turned up a few times. The clone's antigen remains unknown. No base qualities exist here, and no much larger clone lies one base off it. Ficoll-Paque density gradient centrifugation was used to isolate PBMCs. The sample belongs to a study of T-cell memory formation after mild COVID-19 (dated by TCRdb to the early 2020s). With regard to the full study: Most TCR sequence clusters were specific to one of the two donors. Longitudinal TCRalpha and TCRbeta repertoire sequencing tracked T-cell clones expanding and contracting after mild COVID-19 in a couple of donors. Two young, previously healthy adult volunteers, one female and one male, were included in the cohort. General conclusions and limits of the study: SARS-CoV-2 specificity was not confirmed for the second-wave clones peaking on day 37. Balanced CD4/CD8 phenotypes were observed for clones contracting from day 15 to 85, whereas a bias towards CD4+ was observed for a second wave of clones expanding from day 15 to 37. Only two mild cases were covered in the study, and larger cohorts including severe cases with pre-infection samples were considered necessary. Some responding clones were detected in pre-infection memory, which suggested that pre-existing cross-reactive memory T cells had joined the SARS-CoV-2 response. Contracting CD4+ clones were found mainly in CM and EM memory subsets, while CD8+ clones were enriched in EMRA.

TCRdb lists the instrument as Illumina NovaSeq 6000. TCRalpha and TCRbeta cDNA libraries were built by 5'RACE with constant-segment primers, adding sample barcodes and unique molecular identifiers. Trizol reagent was used to extract RNA from every sample. Libraries were amplified in two PCR steps, with a second sample barcode and Illumina TruSeq adapters added in the second step. Libraries were sequenced on an Illumina NovaSeq with 2 x 150 bp paired-end reads. The study's processing was this. Demultiplexing of reads and collapsing into UMI-guided consensus sequences were performed with migec v1.2.7. With mixcr v2.1.11, UMI consensuses were aligned to TRA and TRB V and J templates and assembled into clonotypes. A clonotype was counted as expanded or contracted only if both edgeR and NoisET called the change significant, with noise models trained on biological replicates. For edgeR calls, a false discovery rate-adjusted p below 0.01 and a log2 fold-change threshold of 1 were applied. PCA with hierarchical clustering of max-normalized trajectories of the 1000 most abundant clonotypes was used as exploratory dynamics analysis. Each responding clone was given a CD4 or CD8 phenotype based on the CD4+ and CD8+ repertoires, which had been sequenced separately. TCRdb took the public reads, trimmed them with fastp at Q25, ran MiXCR for clone calling and kept in-frame beta chains. For every CDR3 protein sequence, its rows merge into one entry that carries the most common genes and DNA. TCRdb, rather than the study authors, made the V and J calls. The sample table lists approximately 560,000 distinct CDR3 sequences, 17% of them with a count of one. Roughly 7.7% of the sample goes to the ten largest clones.

V is clipped by 7 bases and J by 0 bases, and the sequence between their germline boundaries is 13 bases long. The germline V gene (reference sequence) provides CDR1 SEHNR and CDR2 FQNEAQ. The CDR3 starts with the cysteine, ends with the phenylalanine, and has 15 residues. The retained sequence is limited to the CDR3, 45 bases, with the frame set at the first base. The sequenced sample consisted of PBMCs or a T cell subset sorted from them (not recorded which). The origin of this receptor is an adult woman who had mild COVID-19 (a few samples of this study predate the infection). The sample titles of this study are shuffled in the database, so cell type and time point are left out; the donor was told from shared clones. The sequence is built from TRBV7-9 and TRBJ2-1, with the D gene too uncertain to name. The nucleotide sequence is given as TGTGCCAGCACCAAGACGTCGAGCTCCTACAATGAGCAGTTCTTC. Its amino acids are CASTKTSSSYNEQFF.